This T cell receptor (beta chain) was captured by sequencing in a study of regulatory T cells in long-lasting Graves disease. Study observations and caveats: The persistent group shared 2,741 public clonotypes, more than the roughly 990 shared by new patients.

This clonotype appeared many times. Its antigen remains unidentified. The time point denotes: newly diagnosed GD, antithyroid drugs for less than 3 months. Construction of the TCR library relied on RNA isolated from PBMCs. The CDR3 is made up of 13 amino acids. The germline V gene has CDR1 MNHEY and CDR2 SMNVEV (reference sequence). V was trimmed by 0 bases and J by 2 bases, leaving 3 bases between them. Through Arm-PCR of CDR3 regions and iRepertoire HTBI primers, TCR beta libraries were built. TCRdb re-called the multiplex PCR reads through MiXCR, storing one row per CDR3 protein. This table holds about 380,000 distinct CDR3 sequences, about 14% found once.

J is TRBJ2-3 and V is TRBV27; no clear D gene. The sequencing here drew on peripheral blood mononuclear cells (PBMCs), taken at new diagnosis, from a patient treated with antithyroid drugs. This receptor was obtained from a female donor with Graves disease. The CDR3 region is CASSLSVTDTQYF. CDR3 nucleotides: TGTGCCAGCAGTTTATCGGTCACAGATACGCAGTATTTT.